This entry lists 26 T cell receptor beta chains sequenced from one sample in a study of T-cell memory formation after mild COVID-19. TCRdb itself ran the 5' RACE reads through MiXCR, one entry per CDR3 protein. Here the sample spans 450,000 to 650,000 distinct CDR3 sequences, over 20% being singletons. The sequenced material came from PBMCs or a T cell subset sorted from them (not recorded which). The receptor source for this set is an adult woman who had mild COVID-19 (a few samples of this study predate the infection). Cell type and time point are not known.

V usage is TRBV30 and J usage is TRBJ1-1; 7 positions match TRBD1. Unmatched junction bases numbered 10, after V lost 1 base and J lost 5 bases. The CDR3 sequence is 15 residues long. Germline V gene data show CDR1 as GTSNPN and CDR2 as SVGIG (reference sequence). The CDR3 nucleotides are TGTGCCTGGAGTGCCTCACGACAGGGCCGTACTGAAGCTTTCTTT. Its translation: CAWSASRQGRTEAFF.

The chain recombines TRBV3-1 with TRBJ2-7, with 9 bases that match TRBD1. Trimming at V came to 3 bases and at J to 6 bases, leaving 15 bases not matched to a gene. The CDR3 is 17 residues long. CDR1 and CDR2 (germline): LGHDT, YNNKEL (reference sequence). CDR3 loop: CASSHPVIGTGNGEQYF. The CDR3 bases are TGTGCCAGCAGCCATCCCGTGATCGGGACAGGGAACGGCGAGCAGTACTTC.

CDR3 sequence reads: CASSRLGQGIAYQETQYF. The DNA for the CDR3 is TGTGCCAGCAGCCGCCTGGGACAGGGGATAGCGTACCAAGAGACCCAGTACTTC. V and J are TRBV7-9 and TRBJ2-5, with 10 bases aligning to TRBD1. The germline V gene encodes CDR1 SEHNR and CDR2 FQNEAQ (reference sequence). The CDR3 is made up of 18 amino acids. V was pared by 5 bases and J by 0 bases, with 12 bases of the junction left unmatched.

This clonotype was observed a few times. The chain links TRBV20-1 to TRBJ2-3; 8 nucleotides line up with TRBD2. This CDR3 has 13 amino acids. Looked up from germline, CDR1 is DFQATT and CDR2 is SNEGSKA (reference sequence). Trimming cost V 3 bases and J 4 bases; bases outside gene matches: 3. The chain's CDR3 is CSASGGAADTQYF. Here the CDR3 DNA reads TGCAGTGCTAGCGGGGGGGCCGCAGATACGCAGTATTTT.

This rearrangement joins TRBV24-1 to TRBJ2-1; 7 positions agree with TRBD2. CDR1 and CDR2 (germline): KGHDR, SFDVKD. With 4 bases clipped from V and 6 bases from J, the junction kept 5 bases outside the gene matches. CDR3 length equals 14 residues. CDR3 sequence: CATSDLGRGNEQFF. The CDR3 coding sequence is TGTGCCACCAGTGACCTGGGGAGGGGCAATGAGCAGTTCTTC.

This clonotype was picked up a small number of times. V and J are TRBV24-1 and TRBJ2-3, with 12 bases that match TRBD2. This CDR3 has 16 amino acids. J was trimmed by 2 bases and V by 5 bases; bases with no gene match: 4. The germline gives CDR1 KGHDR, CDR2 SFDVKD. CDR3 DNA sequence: TGTGCCACCAGTGGAGGACTAGCGGGGATCACAGATACGCAGTATTTT. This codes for CATSGGLAGITDTQYF.

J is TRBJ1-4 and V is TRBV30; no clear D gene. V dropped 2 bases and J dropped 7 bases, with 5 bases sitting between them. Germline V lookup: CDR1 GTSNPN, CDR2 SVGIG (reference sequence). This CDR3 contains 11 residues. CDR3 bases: TGTGCCTGGAGTCCCCGTGAAAAACTGTTTTTT. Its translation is CAWSPREKLFF.

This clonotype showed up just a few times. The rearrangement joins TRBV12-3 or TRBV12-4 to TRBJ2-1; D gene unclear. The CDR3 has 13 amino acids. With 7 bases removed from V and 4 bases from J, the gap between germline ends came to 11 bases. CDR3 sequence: CASTSNVYNEQFF. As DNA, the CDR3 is TGTGCCAGCACCTCCAACGTATACAATGAGCAGTTCTTC.

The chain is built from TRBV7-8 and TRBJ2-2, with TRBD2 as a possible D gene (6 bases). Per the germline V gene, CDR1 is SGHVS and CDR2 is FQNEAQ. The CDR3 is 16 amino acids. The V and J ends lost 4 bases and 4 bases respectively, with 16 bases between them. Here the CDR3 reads CASSSPSTSSTGELFF. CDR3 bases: TGTGCCAGCAGCTCGCCATCGACTAGTTCCACCGGGGAGCTGTTTTTT.

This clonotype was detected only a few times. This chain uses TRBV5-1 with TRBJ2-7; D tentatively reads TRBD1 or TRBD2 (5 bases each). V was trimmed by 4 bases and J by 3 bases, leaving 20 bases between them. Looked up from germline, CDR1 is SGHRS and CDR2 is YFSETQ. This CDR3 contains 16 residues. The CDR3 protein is CASSQRQTGIDYEQYF. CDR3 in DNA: TGCGCCAGCAGCCAGCGACAGACGGGGATCGACTACGAGCAGTACTTC.

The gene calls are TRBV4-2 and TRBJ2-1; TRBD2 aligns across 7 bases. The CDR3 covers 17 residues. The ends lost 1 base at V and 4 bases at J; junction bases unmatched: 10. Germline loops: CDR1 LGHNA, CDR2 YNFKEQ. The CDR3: CASSQVSAGEAYNEQFF. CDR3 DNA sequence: TGTGCCAGCAGCCAAGTTTCCGCGGGGGAGGCATACAATGAGCAGTTCTTC.

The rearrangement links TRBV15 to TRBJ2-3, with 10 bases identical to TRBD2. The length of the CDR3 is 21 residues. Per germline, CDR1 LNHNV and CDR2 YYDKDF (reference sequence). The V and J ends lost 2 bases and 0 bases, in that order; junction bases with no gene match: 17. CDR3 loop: CATSRKRTDVSGRGSTDTQYF. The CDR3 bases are TGTGCCACCAGCAGAAAGAGAACGGATGTCAGCGGGAGGGGCAGCACAGATACGCAGTATTTT.

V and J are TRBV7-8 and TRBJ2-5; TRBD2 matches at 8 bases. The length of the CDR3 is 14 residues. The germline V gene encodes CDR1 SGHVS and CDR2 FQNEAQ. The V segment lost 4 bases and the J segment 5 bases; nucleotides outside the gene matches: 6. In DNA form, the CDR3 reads TGTGCCAGCAGCTCCGGGGGACTAGTGGAGACCCAGTACTTC. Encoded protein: CASSSGGLVETQYF. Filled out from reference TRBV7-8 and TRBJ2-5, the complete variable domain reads GAGVSQSPRYKVAKRGQDVALRCDPISGHVSLFWYQQALGQGPEFLTYFQNEAQLDKSGLPSDRFFAERPEGSVSTLKIQRTQQEDSAVYLCASSSGGLVETQYFGPGTRLLVL.

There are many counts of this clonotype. The CDR3 spells CASSFGAADTQYF. CDR3 DNA sequence: TGCGCCAGCAGCTTTGGGGCAGCGGATACGCAGTATTTT. The chain couples TRBV5-1 to TRBJ2-3; possible D gene TRBD1, 5 bases. This CDR3 region has 13 residues. Germline values: CDR1 SGHRS, CDR2 YFSETQ. The ends were cut back, 2 bases at V and 6 bases at J, with 10 bases in the middle.

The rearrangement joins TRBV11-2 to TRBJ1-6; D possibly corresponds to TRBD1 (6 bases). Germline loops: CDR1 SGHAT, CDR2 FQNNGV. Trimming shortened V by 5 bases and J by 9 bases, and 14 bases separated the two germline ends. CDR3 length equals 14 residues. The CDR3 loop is CASSALARGSPLHF. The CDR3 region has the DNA TGTGCCAGCAGCGCCCTAGCCAGGGGTTCACCCCTCCACTTT.

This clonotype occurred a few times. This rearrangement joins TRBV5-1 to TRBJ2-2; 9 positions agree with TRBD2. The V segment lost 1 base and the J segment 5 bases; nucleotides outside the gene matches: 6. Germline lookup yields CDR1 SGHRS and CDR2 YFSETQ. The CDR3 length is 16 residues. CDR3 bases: TGCGCCAGCAGCTTGAGCGGGGGGCGATTGACCGGGGAGCTGTTTTTT. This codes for CASSLSGGRLTGELFF.

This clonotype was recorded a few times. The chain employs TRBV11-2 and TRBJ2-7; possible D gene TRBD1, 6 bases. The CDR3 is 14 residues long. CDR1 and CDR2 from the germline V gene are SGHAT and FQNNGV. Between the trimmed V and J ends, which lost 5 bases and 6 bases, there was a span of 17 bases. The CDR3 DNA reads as TGTGCCAGCAGCGTGGGGGCATCCCTTGGCGAGCAGTACTTC. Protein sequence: CASSVGASLGEQYF.

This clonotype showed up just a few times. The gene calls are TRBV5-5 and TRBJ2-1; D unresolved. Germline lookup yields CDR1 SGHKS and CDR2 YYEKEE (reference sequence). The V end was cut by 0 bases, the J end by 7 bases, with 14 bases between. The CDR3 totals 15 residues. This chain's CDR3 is CASSLDARILNEQFF. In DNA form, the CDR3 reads TGTGCCAGCAGCTTGGATGCGAGGATCCTAAATGAGCAGTTCTTC.

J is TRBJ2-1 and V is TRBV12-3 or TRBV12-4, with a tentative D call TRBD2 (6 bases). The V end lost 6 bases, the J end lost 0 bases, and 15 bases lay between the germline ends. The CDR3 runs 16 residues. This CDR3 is CASRTSRDSSYNEQFF. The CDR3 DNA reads TGTGCCAGCAGAACTAGCCGAGATAGCTCCTACAATGAGCAGTTCTTC.

The CDR3 here is CASSHYRALETQYF. DNA for the CDR3: TGTGCCAGCAGCCATTACAGGGCTTTGGAGACCCAGTACTTC. The chain is built from TRBV3-1 and TRBJ2-5; TRBD1 might be the D (6 bases). The CDR3 is 14 residues long. Trimming stripped 3 bases from V and 5 bases from J, with 13 bases between. Germline-derived CDR1 and CDR2 are LGHDT and YNNKEL (reference sequence).

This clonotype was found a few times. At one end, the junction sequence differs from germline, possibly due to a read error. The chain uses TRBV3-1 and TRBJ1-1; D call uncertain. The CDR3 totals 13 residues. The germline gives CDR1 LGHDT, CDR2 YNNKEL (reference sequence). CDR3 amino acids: CASRQTMNTEAFF. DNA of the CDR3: TGTGCCAGCCGCCAGACCATGAACACTGAAGCTTTCTTT. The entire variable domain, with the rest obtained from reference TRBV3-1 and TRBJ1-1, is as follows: DTAVSQTPKYLVTQMGNDKSIKCEQNLGHDTMYWYKQDSKKFLKIMFSYNNKELIINETVPNRFSPKSPDKAHLNLHINSLELGDSAVYFCASRQTMNTEAFFGQGTRLTVV.

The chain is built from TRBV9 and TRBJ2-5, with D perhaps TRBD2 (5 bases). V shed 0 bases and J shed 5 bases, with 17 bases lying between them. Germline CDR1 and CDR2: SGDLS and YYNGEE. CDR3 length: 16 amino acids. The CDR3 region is CASSVGGSAGEETQYF. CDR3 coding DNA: TGTGCCAGCAGCGTAGGAGGCAGCGCCGGGGAGGAGACCCAGTACTTC.

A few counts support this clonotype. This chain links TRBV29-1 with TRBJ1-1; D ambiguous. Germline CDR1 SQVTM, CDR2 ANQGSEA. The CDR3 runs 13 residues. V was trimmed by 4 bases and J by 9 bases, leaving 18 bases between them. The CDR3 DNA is TGCAGCGTTGCGTACAGATGGGGAACTAAAGCTTTCTTT. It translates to CSVAYRWGTKAFF.

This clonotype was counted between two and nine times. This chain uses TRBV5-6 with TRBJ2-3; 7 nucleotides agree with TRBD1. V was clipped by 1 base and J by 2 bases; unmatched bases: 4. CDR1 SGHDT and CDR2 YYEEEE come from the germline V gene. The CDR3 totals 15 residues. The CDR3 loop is CASSLQGGFTDTQYF. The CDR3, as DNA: TGTGCCAGCAGCTTGCAAGGGGGCTTCACAGATACGCAGTATTTT.

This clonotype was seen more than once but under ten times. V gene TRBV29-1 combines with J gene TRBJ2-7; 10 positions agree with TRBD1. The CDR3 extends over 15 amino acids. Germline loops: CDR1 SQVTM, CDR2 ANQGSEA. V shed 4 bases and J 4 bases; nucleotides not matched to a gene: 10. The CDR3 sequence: CSVVVSGQGNYEQYF. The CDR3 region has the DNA TGCAGCGTTGTGGTGTCGGGACAGGGGAATTACGAGCAGTACTTC.

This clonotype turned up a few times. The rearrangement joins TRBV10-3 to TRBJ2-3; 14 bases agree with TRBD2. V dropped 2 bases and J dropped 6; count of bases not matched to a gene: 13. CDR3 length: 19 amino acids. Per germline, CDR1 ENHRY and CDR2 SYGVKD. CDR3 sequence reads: CAISEGLAGGSGSLDTQYF. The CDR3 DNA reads TGTGCCATCAGTGAGGGACTAGCGGGGGGCAGCGGGTCCCTGGATACGCAGTATTTT.